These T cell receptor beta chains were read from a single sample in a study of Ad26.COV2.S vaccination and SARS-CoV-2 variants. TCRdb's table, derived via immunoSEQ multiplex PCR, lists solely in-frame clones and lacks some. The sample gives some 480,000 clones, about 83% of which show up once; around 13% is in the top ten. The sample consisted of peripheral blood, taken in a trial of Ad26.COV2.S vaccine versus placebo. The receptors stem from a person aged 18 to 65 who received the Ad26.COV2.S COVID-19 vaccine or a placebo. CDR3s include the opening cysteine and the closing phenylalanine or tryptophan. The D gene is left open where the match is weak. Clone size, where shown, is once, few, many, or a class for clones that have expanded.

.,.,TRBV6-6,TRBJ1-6,TGTGCCAGCATCGCGACTGATAATTCACCCCTCCACTTT,CASIATDNSPLHF
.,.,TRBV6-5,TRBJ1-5,TGTGCCAGCGGAAGGGGAGGTATTAGCAATCAGCCCCAGCATTTT,CASGRGGISNQPQHF
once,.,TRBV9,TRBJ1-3,TGTGCCAGCAGCGTAGAACTGGTGCAGGGGCAGGCTGGAAACACCATATATTTT,CASSVELVQGQAGNTIYF
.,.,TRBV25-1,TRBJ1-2,TGTGCCAGCAGTGACGACCCGTTATATGGCTACACCTTC,CASSDDPLYGYTF
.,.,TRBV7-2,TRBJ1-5,TGTGCCAGCAGCTTAGAAGGTTATAGCAATCAGCCCCAGCATTTT,CASSLEGYSNQPQHF
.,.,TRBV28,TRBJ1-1,TGTGCCAGCAGTTTCTTGTTTGGTAGGGCTTTCTTT,CASSFLFGRAFF
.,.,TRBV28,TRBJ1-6,TGTGCCAGCAGTTTAGGGTATAATTCACCCCTCCACTTT,CASSLGYNSPLHF
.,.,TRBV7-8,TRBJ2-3,TGTGCTTCCGCGGGGTATACGCAGTATTTT,CASAGYTQYF
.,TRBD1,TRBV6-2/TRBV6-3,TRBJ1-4,TGTGCCAGCAGTCTCGAGGGACAGGGTGAGGAAAAACTGTTTTTT,CASSLEGQGEEKLFF
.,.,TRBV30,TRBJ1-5,TGTGCCTGGAGTGTACTTGGGTCGGCTCAGCCCCAGCATTTT,CAWSVLGSAQPQHF
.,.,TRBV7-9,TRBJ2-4,TGTGCCAGCAGCGCCGGGTCTGTCAAAAACATTCAGTACTTC,CASSAGSVKNIQYF
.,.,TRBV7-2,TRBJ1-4,TGTGCCAGCAGCGGGTGGGGTGAGGATGGGGAAAAACTGTTTTTT,CASSGWGEDGEKLFF
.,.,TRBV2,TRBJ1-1,TGTGCCAGCAACCGAGACTTCAACACTGAAGCTTTCTTT,CASNRDFNTEAFF
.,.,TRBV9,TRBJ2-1,TGTGCCAGCAGCGTAGGAGGGCTGCGGTCCTACAATGAGCAGTTCTTC,CASSVGGLRSYNEQFF
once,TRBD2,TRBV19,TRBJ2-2,TGTGCCAGTAGCCTTTACCGGACTAGCGGGAGTTCCGGGGAGCTGTTTTTT,CASSLYRTSGSSGELFF
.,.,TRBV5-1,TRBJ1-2,TGCGCCAGCAGAACCGGGGGGACACAGATTACCAACTATGGCTACACCTTC,CASRTGGTQITNYGYTF